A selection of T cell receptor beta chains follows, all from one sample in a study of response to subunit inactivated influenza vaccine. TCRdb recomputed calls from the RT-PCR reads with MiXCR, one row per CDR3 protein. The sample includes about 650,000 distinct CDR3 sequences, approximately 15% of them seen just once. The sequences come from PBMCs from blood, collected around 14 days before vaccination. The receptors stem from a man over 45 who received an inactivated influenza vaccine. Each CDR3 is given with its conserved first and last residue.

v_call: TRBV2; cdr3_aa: CASSVGLVRVTQYF
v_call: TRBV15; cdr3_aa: CATSRDRGLYNEQFF
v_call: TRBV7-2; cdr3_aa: CASSLARPPRDTQYF
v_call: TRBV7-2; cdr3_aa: CASSSRTRPEQYF
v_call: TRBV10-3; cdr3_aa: CAIRQPTSTDTQYF
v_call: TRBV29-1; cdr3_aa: CSVRTEDYEQYF
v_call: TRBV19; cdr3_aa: CAPRGGDETQYF
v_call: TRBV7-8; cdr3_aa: CASSPGQGAFHYEQYF
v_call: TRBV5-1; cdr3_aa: CASSLSPLAGVDYEQYF
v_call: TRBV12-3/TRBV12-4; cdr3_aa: CASSFGRYYEQYF
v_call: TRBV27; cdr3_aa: CASSPGRGQGRCCYTF
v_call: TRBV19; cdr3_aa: CASAISGSSYNEQFF
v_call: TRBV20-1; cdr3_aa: CSGLRSEYEQYF
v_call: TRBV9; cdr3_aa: CASGMTPGETQYF
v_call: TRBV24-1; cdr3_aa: CATMGRGRETQYF
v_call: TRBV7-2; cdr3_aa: CASSFDGSEQFF
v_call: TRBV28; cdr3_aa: CASSLLTGADYNSPLHF
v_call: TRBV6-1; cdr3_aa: CASRLMPDAEAFF
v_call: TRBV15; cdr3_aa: CATSRGWARLTGELFF
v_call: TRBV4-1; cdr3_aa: CASSQIGRVDEQFF
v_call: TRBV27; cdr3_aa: CASSHGAKETQYF
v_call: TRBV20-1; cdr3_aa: CSAPGRGTDTQYF
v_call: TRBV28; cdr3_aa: CASSLPGSYNSPLHF
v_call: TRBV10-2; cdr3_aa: CASSDPRALPDTQYF
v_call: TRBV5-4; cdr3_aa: CASSPGLPGAGYTF
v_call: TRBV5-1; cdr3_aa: CASSLATGAVYEQYF
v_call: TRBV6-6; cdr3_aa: CASMAGTDTQYF
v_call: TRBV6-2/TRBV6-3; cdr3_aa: CASSSGLAGAEQYF
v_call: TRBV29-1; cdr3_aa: CSEEGPGQETQYF
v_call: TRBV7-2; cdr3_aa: CASSWGTGGIGPQHF
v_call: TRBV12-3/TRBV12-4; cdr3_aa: CASSFRGVTNEKLFF
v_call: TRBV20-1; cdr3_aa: CSAPGERGAYNEQFF
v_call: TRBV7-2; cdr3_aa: CASSLNRGPDTQYF
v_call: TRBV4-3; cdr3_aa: CAICLRQGETGELFF
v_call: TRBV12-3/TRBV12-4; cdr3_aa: CASSLAGTSGGTDTQYF
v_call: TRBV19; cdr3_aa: CASSTAGTRLNEQFF
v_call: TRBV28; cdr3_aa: CASSLLGDRGTF
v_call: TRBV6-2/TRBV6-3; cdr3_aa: CASRWGPTRETQYF
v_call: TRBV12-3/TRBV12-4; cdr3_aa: CASSPMPLNTEAFF
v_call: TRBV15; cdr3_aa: CATSRDEASGRSDTQYF
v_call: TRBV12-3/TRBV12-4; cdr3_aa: CASSLAWGNTEAFF
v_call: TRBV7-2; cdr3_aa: CASSLFSNEQFF
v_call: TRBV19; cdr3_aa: CASSIGGMRQETQYF
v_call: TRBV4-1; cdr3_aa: CASSQFDRGDEQFF
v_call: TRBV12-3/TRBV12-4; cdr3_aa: CASSFEGRDQYF
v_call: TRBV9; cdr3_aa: CASSVVTSTEQFF
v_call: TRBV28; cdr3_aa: CASSRGLVMNEQFF
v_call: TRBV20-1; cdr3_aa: CSARPSGSYEQYF